The T cell receptor beta chain under discussion was sequenced for a study of CD8 T cells in ankylosing spondylitis. With V trimmed by 3 bases and J by 6 bases, 7 bases remained unmatched. The V gene's germline CDR1 is SQVTM and CDR2 ANQGSEA. The CDR3 is made up of 14 amino acids. Study-level results: Certain motif variants had earlier been reported in reactive arthritis synovial fluid and blood. The study looked at matched synovial fluid samples from ankylosing spondylitis patients. Disease-linked clones were reported to be significantly enriched there.

Library preparation for TCR beta used quantitative 5'-RACE with molecular barcodes. TCRdb called the 5' RACE reads again in MiXCR, with one record for every CDR3 protein. The table includes some 240,000 distinct CDR3 sequences, around 25% detected once. This clonotype has just a few counts. Its antigen is undetermined. The receptor's source is a male donor with ankylosing spondylitis or in good health (not recorded which). The sequenced material came from blood, either unsorted or a sorted T cell fraction (not recorded which). The genes are TRBV29-1 and TRBJ2-1, with 8 bases matching TRBD2. The CDR3 reads CSVEERGLGNEQFF. As DNA, the CDR3 is TGCAGCGTTGAGGAGCGGGGGCTAGGCAATGAGCAGTTCTTC.